This is a list of T cell receptor beta chains from one sample in a study of T cell responses to AZD1222 COVID-19 vaccine. The data were produced by immunoSEQ multiplex PCR, yet TCRdb's version contains in-frame clones alone and is incomplete. The sample holds 150,000 or so clones, 80% to 95% seen once. Here the sequenced sample was peripheral blood, taken 28 days after the second AZD1222 dose. These receptors originate from an adult who received the AZD1222 COVID-19 vaccine. The conserved cysteine and the conserved F or W are not part of the CDR3 here.

V,CDR3
TRBV7-2,ASSLGPPPLH
TRBV10-1,ASAAGPPGELF
TRBV19,ASLGTGRDGYT
TRBV19,ASSIEGLAAQVNEQF
TRBV27,ASSFGGHREVQPQH
TRBV6-6,ASIRAASSYEQY
TRBV7-2,ASSFGTSGTPGPYEQY
TRBV6-5,ASRTTSLSYNEQF
TRBV11-2,CGVVFTTNEKLF
TRBV7-2,ASSFSGGQETQY
TRBV20-1,SASIRSFLNTGELF
TRBV28,ASTHRTDGYT
TRBV6-4,ASSGTGWGEQF
TRBV5-5,ASSPGTGYYGYT
TRBV11-3,ASSSLASSYNEQF
TRBV10-1,ASSEVTGSSYNEQF
TRBV4-3,ASSQGAASGGAVPLRQY
TRBV19,ASSRSYNEQF
TRBV5-6,ASSPTGANVLT
TRBV5-8,ASSSTWGNNQPQH
TRBV3-1/TRBV3-2,ASSHRQGAGGYGYT
TRBV13,ASSLGGSGGETQY